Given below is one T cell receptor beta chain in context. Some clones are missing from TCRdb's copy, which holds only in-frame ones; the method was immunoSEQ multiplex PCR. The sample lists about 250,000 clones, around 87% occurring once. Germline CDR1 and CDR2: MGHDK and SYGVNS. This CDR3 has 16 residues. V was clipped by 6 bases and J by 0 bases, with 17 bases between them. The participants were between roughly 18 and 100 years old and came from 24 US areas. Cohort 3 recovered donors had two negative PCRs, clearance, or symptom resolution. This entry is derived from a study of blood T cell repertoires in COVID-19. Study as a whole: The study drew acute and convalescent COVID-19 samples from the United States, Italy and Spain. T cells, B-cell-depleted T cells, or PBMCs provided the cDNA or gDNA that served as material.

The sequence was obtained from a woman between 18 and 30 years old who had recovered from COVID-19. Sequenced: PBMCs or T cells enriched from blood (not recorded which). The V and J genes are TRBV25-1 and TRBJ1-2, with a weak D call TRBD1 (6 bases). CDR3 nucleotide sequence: TGTGCCAGCAGGGGGCAAGGGGGATCGACTAACTATGGCTACACCTTC. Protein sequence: CASRGQGGSTNYGYTF.